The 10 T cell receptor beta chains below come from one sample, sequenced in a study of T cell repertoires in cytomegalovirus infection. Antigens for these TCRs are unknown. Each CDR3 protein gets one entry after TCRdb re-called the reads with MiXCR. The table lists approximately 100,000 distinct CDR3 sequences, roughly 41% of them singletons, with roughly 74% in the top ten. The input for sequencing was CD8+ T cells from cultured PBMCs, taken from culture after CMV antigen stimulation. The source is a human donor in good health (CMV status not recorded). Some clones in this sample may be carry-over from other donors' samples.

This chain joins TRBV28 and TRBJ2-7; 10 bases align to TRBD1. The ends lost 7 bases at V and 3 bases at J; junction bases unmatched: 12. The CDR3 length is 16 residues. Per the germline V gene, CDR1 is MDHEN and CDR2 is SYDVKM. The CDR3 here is CASNPLGTGANYEQYF. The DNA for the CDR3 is TGTGCCAGCAACCCATTAGGGACAGGGGCCAACTACGAGCAGTACTTC.

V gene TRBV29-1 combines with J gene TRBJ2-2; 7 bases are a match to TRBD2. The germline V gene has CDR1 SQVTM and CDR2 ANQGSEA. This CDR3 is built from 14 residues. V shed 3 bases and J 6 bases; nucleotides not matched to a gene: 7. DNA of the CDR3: TGCAGCGTTGATCTGGCGGGGGTGTCCGGGGAGCTGTTTTTT. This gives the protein CSVDLAGVSGELFF.

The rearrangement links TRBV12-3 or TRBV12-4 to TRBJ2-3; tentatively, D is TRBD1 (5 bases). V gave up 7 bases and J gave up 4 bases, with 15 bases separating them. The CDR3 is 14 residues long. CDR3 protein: CASMAGRDSDTQYF. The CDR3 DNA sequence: TGTGCCAGCATGGCAGGGCGTGACTCAGATACGCAGTATTTT.

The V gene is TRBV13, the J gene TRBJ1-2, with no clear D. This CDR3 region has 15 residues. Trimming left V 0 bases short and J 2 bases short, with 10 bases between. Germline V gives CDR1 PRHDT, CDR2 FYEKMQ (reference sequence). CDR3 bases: TGTGCCAGCAGCTTAGGGATAGACGGAAACTATGGCTACACCTTC. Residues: CASSLGIDGNYGYTF. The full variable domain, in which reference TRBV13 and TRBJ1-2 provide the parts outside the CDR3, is AAGVIQSPRHLIKEKRETATLKCYPIPRHDTVYWYQQGPGQDPQFLISFYEKMQSDKGSIPDRFSAQQFSDYHSELNMSSLELGDSALYFCASSLGIDGNYGYTFGSGTRLTVV.

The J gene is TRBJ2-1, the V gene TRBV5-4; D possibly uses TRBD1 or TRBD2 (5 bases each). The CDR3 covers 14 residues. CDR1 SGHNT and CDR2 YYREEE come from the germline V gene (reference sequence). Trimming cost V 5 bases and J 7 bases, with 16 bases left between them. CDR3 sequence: CASSVGVTGNEQFF. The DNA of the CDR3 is TGTGCCAGCAGTGTGGGGGTTACCGGAAATGAGCAGTTCTTC. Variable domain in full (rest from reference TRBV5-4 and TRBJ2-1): ETGVTQSPTHLIKTRGQQVTLRCSSQSGHNTVSWYQQALGQGPQFIFQYYREEENGRGNFPPRFSGLQFPNYSSELNVNALELDDSALYLCASSVGVTGNEQFFGPGTRLTVL.

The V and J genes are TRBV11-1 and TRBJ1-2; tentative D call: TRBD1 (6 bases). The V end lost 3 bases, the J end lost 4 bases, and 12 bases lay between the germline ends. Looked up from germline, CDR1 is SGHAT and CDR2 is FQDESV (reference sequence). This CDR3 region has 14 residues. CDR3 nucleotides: TGTGCCAGCAGCTTGGCCACAGGGCCCTATGGCTACACCTTC. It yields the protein CASSLATGPYGYTF.

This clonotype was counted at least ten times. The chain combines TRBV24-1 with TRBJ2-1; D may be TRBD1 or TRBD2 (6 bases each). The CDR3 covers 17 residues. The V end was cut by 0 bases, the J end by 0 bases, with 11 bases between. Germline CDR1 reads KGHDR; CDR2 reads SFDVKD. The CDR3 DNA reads TGTGCCACCAGTGATTTGAAAGGGGGGAGCTCCTACAATGAGCAGTTCTTC. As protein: CATSDLKGGSSYNEQFF.

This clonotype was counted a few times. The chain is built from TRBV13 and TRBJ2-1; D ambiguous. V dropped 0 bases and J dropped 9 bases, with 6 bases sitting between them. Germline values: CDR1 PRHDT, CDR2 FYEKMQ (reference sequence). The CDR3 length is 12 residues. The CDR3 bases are TGTGCCAGCAGCTTAGGTAAGGGTGAGCAGTTCTTC. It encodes CASSLGKGEQFF.

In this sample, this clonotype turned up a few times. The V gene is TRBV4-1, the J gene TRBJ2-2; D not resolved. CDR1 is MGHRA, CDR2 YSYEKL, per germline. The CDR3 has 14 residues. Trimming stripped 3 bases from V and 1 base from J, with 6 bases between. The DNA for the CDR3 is TGCGCCAGCAGCCATAGGGAGAACACCGGGGAGCTGTTTTTT. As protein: CASSHRENTGELFF.

CDR3 sequence reads: CASSPYSGELFF. In DNA form, the CDR3 reads TGTGCCAGCAGCCCCTACTCCGGGGAGCTGTTTTTT. The rearrangement joins TRBV6-8 to TRBJ2-2; D not certain. The length of the CDR3 is 12 residues. Trimming removed 6 bases at V and 6 bases at J, with 8 bases between. CDR1 is MNHGY, CDR2 SAAAGT, per germline.